One and the same sample provided the 7 T cell receptor beta chains below, sequenced in a study of CD8 T cells in Susac syndrome. Random hexamers primed reverse transcription of about 0.45 to 1 ug RNA. TCRdb re-derived calls from the immunoSEQ multiplex PCR reads in MiXCR, one entry per CDR3 protein. This repertoire shows some 180,000 distinct CDR3 sequences, less than 95% found once; its top ten account for about 0.1%. Sequencing used CD4+ T cells from PBMCs. The receptors stem from a human donor in good health.

The chain is built from TRBV20-1 and TRBJ2-6; D perhaps matches TRBD1 (6 bases). This CDR3 spans 15 amino acids. Deletions cut 7 bases from V and 0 bases from J, with 13 bases between. Germline V CDR1 and CDR2: DFQATT, SNEGSKA (reference sequence). CDR3 DNA: TGCAGTGTCCCGGGACAACGCTCTGGGGCCAACGTCCTGACTTTC. Protein product: CSVPGQRSGANVLTF.

The V and J genes are TRBV11-2 and TRBJ2-2; no clear D. The CDR3 sequence is 13 residues long. V was shortened by 5 bases and J by 2 bases, with 6 bases between the two germline ends. The germline CDR1 and CDR2 sequences are SGHAT and FQNNGV. CDR3 in amino acids: CASSRHNTGELFF. The CDR3 DNA follows: TGTGCCAGCAGCCGTCATAACACCGGGGAGCTGTTTTTT. Drawing the rest from reference TRBV11-2 and TRBJ2-2, the complete variable domain is EAGVAQSPRYKIIEKRQSVAFWCNPISGHATLYWYQQILGQGPKLLIQFQNNGVVDDSQLPKDRFSAERLKGVDSTLKIQPAKLEDSAVYLCASSRHNTGELFFGEGSRLTVL.

This rearrangement joins TRBV20-1 to TRBJ2-2; TRBD2 is a possible D gene (5 bases). The germline CDR1 and CDR2 sequences are DFQATT and SNEGSKA (reference sequence). V lost 0 bases and J lost 5, with 13 bases in between. The CDR3 has 15 residues. The CDR3 reads CSARDAGNPTGELFF. CDR3 DNA sequence: TGCAGTGCTAGAGATGCCGGGAATCCAACCGGGGAGCTGTTTTTT.

This sequence joins TRBV29-1 and TRBJ2-1; TRBD1 might be the D (5 bases). This CDR3 is 14 amino acids long. The germline CDR1 and CDR2 sequences are SQVTM and ANQGSEA. V dropped 3 bases and J dropped 0 bases, with 9 bases sitting between them. This CDR3 is CSVEGQSSYNEQFF. The CDR3 region has the DNA TGCAGCGTTGAGGGGCAGAGCTCCTACAATGAGCAGTTCTTC.

The chain is built from TRBV5-1 and TRBJ2-1; 8 bases align to TRBD1. The CDR3 has 16 residues. CDR1 is SGHRS, CDR2 YFSETQ, per germline. Unmatched junction bases numbered 7, after V lost 0 bases and J lost 5 bases. The CDR3 sequence is CASSLDGGTGNNEQFF. The CDR3 nucleotides are TGCGCCAGCAGCTTGGATGGGGGGACAGGTAACAATGAGCAGTTCTTC.

The J gene is TRBJ2-7, the V gene TRBV27, with D unclear. CDR3 length equals 15 residues. The ends were cut back, 2 bases at V and 0 bases at J, with 11 bases in the middle. Germline V gene data show CDR1 as MNHEY and CDR2 as SMNVEV (reference sequence). The CDR3 DNA reads TGTGCCAGCAGTTTAATTTTTCCGAGCTCCTACGAGCAGTACTTC. Translating gives CASSLIFPSSYEQYF.

CDR3 sequence: CSVRSGGANIQYF. CDR3 DNA: TGCAGCGTTCGCTCAGGGGGAGCAAACATTCAGTACTTC. This chain connects TRBV29-1 to TRBJ2-4, with 7 bases aligning to TRBD1. J was trimmed by 6 bases and V by 5 bases; bases with no gene match: 7. This CDR3 comprises 13 residues. Germline loops: CDR1 SQVTM, CDR2 ANQGSEA.